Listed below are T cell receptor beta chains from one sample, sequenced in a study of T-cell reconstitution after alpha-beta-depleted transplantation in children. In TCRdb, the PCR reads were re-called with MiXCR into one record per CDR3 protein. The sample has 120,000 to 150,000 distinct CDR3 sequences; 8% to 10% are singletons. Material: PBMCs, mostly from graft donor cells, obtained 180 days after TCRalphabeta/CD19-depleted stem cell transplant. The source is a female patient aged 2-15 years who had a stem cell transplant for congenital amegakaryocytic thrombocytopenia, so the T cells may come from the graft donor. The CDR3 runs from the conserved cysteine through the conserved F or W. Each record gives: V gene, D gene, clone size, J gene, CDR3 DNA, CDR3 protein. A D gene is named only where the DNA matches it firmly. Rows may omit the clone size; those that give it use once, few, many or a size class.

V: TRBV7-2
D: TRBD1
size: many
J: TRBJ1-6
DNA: TGTGCCAGCAGCCGGGGACAGACAGGGGGTTATAATTCACCCCTCCACTTT
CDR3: CASSRGQTGGYNSPLHF

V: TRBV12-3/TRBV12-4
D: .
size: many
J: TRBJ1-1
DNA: TGTGCCAGCAGTTTGAGAGGGTCGGTGACTGAAGCTTTCTTT
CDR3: CASSLRGSVTEAFF

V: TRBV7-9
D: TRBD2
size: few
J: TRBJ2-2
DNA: TGTGCCAGCAGCTTACTCCTAGCGGGAGTTACCGGGGAGCTGTTTTTT
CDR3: CASSLLLAGVTGELFF

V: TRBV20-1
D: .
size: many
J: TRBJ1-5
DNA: TGCAGTGCTAGACAGGACGGGGAAGGCAATCAGCCCCAGCATTTT
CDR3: CSARQDGEGNQPQHF

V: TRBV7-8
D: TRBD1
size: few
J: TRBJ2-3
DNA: TGTGCCAGCAGGAAATCCTGGGACAGGTTCAGTGATACGCAGTATTTT
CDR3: CASRKSWDRFSDTQYF

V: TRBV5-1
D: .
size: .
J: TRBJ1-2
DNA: TGCGCCAGCAGCTTGGGTGTTTTTTATGGCTACACCTTC
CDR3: CASSLGVFYGYTF

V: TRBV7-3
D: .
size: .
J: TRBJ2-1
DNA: TGTGCCAGCAGCTTAATCCCTCTAGCCGACCAGTTCTTC
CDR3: CASSLIPLADQFF

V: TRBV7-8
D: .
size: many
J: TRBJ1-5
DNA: TGTGCCAGCAGTGCAGGGCTATACAATCAGCCCCAGCATTTT
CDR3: CASSAGLYNQPQHF

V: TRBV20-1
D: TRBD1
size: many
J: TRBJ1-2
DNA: TGCAGTGCTAGGACAGGGGGCTACTATGGCTACACCTTC
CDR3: CSARTGGYYGYTF

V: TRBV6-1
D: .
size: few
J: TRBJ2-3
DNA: TGTGCCAGCAGTGTGGTTTGGCAGGAGGTGTGGGATACGCAGTATTTT
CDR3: CASSVVWQEVWDTQYF

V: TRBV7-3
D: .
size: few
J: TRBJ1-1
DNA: TGTGCCAGCAGCTTCGGTAGAGGGACTGAAGCTTTCTTT
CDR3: CASSFGRGTEAFF

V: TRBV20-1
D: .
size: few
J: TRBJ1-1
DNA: TGCAGTGCTAGACGGGCAGGCGTGGTGAACACTGAAGCTTTCTTT
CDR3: CSARRAGVVNTEAFF

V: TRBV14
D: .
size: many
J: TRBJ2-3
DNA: TGTGCCAGCAGCCAAGAAGTTTGGGATACGCAGTATTTT
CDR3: CASSQEVWDTQYF

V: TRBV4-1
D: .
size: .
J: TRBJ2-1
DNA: TGCGCCAGCAGCCAGGGCTTAGGGGGGCCCTTAGGTGAGCAGTTCTTC
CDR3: CASSQGLGGPLGEQFF

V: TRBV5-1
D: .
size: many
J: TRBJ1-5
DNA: TGCGCCAGCAGCTTTTCCCCGGATCAGCCCCAGCATTTT
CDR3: CASSFSPDQPQHF

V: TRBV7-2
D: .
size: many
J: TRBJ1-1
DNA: TGTGCCAGCAGCTTAGGGATCTGTGAAGCTTTCTTT
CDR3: CASSLGICEAFF

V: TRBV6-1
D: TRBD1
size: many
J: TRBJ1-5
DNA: TGTGCCACCGGGGACAGGGGAAACAATCAGCCCCAGCATTTT
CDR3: CATGDRGNNQPQHF

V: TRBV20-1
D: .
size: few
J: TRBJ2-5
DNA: TGCAGTGCCCCGGCTGGGGCCGGGGAGACCCAGTACTTC
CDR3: CSAPAGAGETQYF

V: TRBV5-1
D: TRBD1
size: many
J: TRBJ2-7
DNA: TGCGCCAGCAGCCCTCGGACAGGGATCGTGGACGGCTACGAGCAGTACTTC
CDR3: CASSPRTGIVDGYEQYF

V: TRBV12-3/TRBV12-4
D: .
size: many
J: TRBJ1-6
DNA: TGTGCCAGCAGTTTAAGACAGAAGGATTCACCCCTCCACTTT
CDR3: CASSLRQKDSPLHF

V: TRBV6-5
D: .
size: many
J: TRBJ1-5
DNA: TGTGCCAGCAGTTATCAGGGGAATCAGCCCCAGCATTTT
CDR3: CASSYQGNQPQHF

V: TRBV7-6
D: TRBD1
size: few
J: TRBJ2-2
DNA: TGTGCCAGCAGCTTACCCGAGGGACAGCTAAACACCGGGGAGCTGTTTTTT
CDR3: CASSLPEGQLNTGELFF

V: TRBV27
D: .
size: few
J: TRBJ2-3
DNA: TGTGCCAGTCGGGCCGCACAGCGCGCAGATACGCAGTATTTT
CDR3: CASRAAQRADTQYF

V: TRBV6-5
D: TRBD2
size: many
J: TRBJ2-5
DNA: TGTGCCAGCAGCTTAGGACTAGTTGAGACCCAGTACTTC
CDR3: CASSLGLVETQYF

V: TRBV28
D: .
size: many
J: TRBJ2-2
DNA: TGTGCCAGCAGTTGGGAAGCCGGGGAGCTGTTTTTT
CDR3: CASSWEAGELFF

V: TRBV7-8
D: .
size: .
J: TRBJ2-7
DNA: TGTGCCAGCAGCCTAATACAGGGTGCCGAGCAGTACTTC
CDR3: CASSLIQGAEQYF

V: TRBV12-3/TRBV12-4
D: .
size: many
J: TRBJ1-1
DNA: TGTGCCAGCGCCCCTGACGACAGGCAAGCTTTCTTT
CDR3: CASAPDDRQAFF

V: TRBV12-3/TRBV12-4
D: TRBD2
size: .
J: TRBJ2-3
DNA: TGTGCCAGCAAGGCCCCCGGGACTAGCGGGGCGGTAGATACGCAGTATTTT
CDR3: CASKAPGTSGAVDTQYF

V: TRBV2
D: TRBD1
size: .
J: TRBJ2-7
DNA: TGTGCCATCCAGACAGGGGATTCCTACGAGCAGTACTTC
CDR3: CAIQTGDSYEQYF

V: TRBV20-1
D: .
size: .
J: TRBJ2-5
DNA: TGCAGTGCTAGATCAGAGACCCAGTACTTC
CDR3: CSARSETQYF

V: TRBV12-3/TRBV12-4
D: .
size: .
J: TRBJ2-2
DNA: TGTGCCAGCAGTTCGGGACTCGGTACCGGGGAGCTGTTTTTT
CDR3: CASSSGLGTGELFF

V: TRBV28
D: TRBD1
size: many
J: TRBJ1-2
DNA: TGTGCCAGCAGTTCCCGACAGGGGGTTTTATATGGCTACACCTTC
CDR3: CASSSRQGVLYGYTF

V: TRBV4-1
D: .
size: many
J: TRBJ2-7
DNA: TGCGCCAGCAGCCAAGATTGGCGACAGGACTACGAGCAGTACTTC
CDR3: CASSQDWRQDYEQYF

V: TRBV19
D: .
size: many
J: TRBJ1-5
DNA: TGTGCCAGGGGACTGAATAATCAGCCCCAGCATTTT
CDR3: CARGLNNQPQHF

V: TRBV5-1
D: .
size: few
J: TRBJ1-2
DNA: TGCGCCAGCAGCTTGGATGTGGGGCGCGGAGTTGGCTACACCTTC
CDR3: CASSLDVGRGVGYTF

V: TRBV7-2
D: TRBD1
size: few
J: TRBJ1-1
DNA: TGTGCCAGCAGCTTAGCGCTAATCAGGGGGGCCACTGAAGCTTTCTTT
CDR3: CASSLALIRGATEAFF

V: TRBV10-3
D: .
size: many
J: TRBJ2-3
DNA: TGTGCCATCAGTGACGAGGGGAAGAATACGCAGTATTTT
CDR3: CAISDEGKNTQYF

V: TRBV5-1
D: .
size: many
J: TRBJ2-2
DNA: TGCGCCAGCAGATCTGGCGGAGCGAACACCGGGGAGCTGTTTTTT
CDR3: CASRSGGANTGELFF

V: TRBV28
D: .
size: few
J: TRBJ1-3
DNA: TGTGCCAGCAGCACCAGTCGGGCGGGGGCTGGGGACACCATATATTTT
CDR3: CASSTSRAGAGDTIYF

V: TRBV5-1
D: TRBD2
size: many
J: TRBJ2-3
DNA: TGCGCCAGCAGCCAAGGACTAGCGAGCACAGATACGCAGTATTTT
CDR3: CASSQGLASTDTQYF

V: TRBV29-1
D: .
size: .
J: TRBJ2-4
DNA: TGCAGCGTTGAAGATTCCGGGAGAGAAAATGCCAGTCAGTACTTC
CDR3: CSVEDSGRENASQYF

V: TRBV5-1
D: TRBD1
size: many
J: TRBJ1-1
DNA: TGCGCCAGCAGCTCCTGGACAGGGGGCCCCCCTGAAGCTTTCTTT
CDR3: CASSSWTGGPPEAFF

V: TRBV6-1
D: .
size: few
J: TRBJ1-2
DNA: TGTGCCAGCCGACGGGATGAGCGGACAGCGGTCTATGGCTACACCTTC
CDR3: CASRRDERTAVYGYTF

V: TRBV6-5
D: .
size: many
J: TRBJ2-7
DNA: TGTGCCAGCGTCCGGGGGACACCCAATACCTACGAGCAGTACTTC
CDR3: CASVRGTPNTYEQYF

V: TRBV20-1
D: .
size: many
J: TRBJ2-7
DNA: TGCAGTGCTAGACGGTCTGGGGGGACCGAGCAGTACTTC
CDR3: CSARRSGGTEQYF

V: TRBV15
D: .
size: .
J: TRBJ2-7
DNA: TGTGCCACCAGGGGTAGCAGCGACGAGCAGTACTTC
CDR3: CATRGSSDEQYF

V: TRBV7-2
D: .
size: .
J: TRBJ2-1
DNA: TGTGCCAGCAGCTTAGCCACTTACAATGAGCAGTTCTTC
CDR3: CASSLATYNEQFF

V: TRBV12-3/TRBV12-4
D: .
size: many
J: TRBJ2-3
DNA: TGTGCCAGCAGTTTAGTAGGCGCTAGGTCAGATACGCAGTATTTT
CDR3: CASSLVGARSDTQYF

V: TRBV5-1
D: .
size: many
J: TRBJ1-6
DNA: TGCGCCAGCAGCTTACGAGACTACAATTCACCCCTCCACTTT
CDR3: CASSLRDYNSPLHF

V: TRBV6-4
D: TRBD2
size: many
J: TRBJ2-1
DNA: TGTGCCAGCAGTGACTCCGCGGGGGTCTCCTACAATGAGCAGTTCTTC
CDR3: CASSDSAGVSYNEQFF

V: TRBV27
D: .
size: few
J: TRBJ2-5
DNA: TGTGCCAGCAGTTTAGATCCAAGGCGAGAGACCCAGTACTTC
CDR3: CASSLDPRRETQYF

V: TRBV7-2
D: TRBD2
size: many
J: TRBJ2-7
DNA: TGTGCCAGCAGCCGAAGGACTAGCGGACTCTCCTACGAGCAGTACTTC
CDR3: CASSRRTSGLSYEQYF

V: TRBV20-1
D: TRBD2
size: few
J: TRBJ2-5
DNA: TGCAGTGCCCGAGGGAGCGGGGAAGAGACCCAGTACTTC
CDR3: CSARGSGEETQYF

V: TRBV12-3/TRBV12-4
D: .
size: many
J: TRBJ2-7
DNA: TGTGCCAGCAGTGGCAGGGTCGGCGGGTACGAGCAGTACTTC
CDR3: CASSGRVGGYEQYF

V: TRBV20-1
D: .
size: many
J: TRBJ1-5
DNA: TGCAGTGCTAAAGGGTTCAGGGGATATCAGCCCCAGCATTTT
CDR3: CSAKGFRGYQPQHF

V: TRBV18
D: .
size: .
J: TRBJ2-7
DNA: TGTGCCAGCTCAAGAACAAGGGGTTCCTACGAGCAGTACTTC
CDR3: CASSRTRGSYEQYF

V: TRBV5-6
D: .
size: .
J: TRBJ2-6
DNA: TGTGCCAGCAGCTTGGGGGCCATCTCTGGGGCCAACGTCCTGACTTTC
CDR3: CASSLGAISGANVLTF

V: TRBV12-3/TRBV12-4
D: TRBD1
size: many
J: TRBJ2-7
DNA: TGTGCCAGCAGTTCCGACAGGGCCAACTACGAGCAGTACTTC
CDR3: CASSSDRANYEQYF

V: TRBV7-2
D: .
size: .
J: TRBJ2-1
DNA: TGTGCCAGCAGCTTAGCGGCGGGGTGGCGAATTGAGCAGTTCTTC
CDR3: CASSLAAGWRIEQFF